Listed here is a single T cell receptor beta chain. Deletions cut 0 bases from V and 3 bases from J, with 7 bases between. CDR3 length: 14 amino acids. CDR1 and CDR2 from the germline V gene are LGHDT and YNNKEL (reference sequence). Clones were sequenced by immunoSEQ multiplex PCR, and TCRdb holds only the in-frame ones, with some missing. Here the sample spans approximately 300,000 clones, 90% being singletons. The data belong to a study of blood T cell repertoires in COVID-19. The source of this sequence is a woman aged 35 to 49 with COVID-19, enrolled during active disease. The chain has TRBV3-1 (or the pseudogene TRBV3-2) and TRBJ2-3; possibly TRBD1 for D (6 bases). Sequencing used peripheral blood. CDR3 residues: CASSQDQGTDTQYF. The CDR3 region has the DNA TGTGCCAGCAGCCAAGACCAGGGGACAGATACGCAGTATTTT.